The sequence of this TCR beta chain was determined in a study of blood T cell repertoires in COVID-19. Assay used: immunoSEQ multiplex PCR; TCRdb lists only in-frame clones, some missing. The sample records over 250,000 clones, about nine tenths being singletons. Deletions cut 7 bases from V and 4 bases from J, with 27 bases between. The CDR3 is 18 amino acids. Germline V CDR1 and CDR2: MNHEY, SMNVEV (reference sequence). Allocation to cohorts depended on clinical history reported by the participants. Cohort 3 recovery required two negative PCRs, clearance, or symptom resolution. Material: PBMCs or T cells enriched from blood (not recorded which). The source of this sequence is a woman aged 50 to 60 who had recovered from COVID-19. V usage is TRBV27 and J usage is TRBJ2-3; the D is unclear. DNA of the CDR3: TGTGCCAGCACCGACCTCTATCATACAGTTTCGGCTTCAGATACGCAGTATTTT. This translates into CASTDLYHTVSASDTQYF.